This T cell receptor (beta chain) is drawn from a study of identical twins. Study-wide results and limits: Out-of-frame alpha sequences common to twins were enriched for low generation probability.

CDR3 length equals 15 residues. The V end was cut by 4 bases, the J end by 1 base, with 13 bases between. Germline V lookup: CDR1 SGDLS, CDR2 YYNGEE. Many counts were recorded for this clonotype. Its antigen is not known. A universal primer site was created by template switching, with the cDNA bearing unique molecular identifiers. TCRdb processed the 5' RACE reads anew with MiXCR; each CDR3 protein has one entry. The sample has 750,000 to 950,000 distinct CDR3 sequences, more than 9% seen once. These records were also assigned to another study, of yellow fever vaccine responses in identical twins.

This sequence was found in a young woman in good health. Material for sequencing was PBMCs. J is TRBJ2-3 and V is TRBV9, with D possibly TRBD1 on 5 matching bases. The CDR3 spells CASSKNVGGTDTQYF. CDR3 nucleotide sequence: TGTGCCAGCAGCAAGAACGTAGGGGGCACAGATACGCAGTATTTT.